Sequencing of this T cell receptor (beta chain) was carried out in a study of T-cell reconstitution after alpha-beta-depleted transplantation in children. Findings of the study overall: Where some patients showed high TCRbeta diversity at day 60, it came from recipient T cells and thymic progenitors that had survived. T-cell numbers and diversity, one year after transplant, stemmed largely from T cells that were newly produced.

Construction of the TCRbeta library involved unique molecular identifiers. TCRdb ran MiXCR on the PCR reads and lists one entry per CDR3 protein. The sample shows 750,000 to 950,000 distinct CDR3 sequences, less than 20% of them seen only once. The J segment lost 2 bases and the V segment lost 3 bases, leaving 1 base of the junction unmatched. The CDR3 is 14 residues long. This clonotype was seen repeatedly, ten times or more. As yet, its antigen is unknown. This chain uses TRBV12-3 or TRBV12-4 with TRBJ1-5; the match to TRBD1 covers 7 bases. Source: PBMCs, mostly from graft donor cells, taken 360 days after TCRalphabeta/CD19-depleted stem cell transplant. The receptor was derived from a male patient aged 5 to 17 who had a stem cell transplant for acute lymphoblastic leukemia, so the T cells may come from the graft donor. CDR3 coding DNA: TGTGCCAGCAGTTTCGGACAGGGCAATCAGCCCCAGCATTTT. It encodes CASSFGQGNQPQHF.